This T cell receptor (beta chain) was profiled in a study of human T cells and chemical hapten exposure. Background on the study: DPC at 2% was the sensitizing agent, placed on about 2 cm by about 2 cm of upper inner arm skin. The variation in per-sample TCR yields arose mainly from small differences in pooled library volumes.

Study-level results: Compared with pre-sensitization or healthy control sets, expanded TCRs clustered more.

Time point denoted: patch test 1, 2 weeks after DPC sensitization. Treatment noted: therapeutic diphenylcyclopropenone sensitization with weekly scalp DPC. Unfractionated whole blood was the source of the extracted total RNA. This clonotype was observed a few times. Its matching antigen is unknown. With 7 bases removed from V and 2 bases from J, the gap between germline ends came to 11 bases. CDR3 length: 12 amino acids. Germline CDR1 and CDR2: SQVTM and ANQGSEA. TCRdb ran MiXCR on the RACE reads and lists one entry per CDR3 protein. The sample holds 150,000 to 200,000 distinct CDR3 sequences; around 13% are singletons and the top ten take 1.7%.

The receptor was derived from a woman aged 30 to 39 with alopecia areata. Some clones in this sample may be carry-over from other donors' samples. V usage is TRBV29-1 and J usage is TRBJ2-5; a weak D match, TRBD2 (6 bases). Material: whole blood, obtained in connection with sensitization to the hapten diphenylcyclopropenone (DPC). CDR3 loop: CSAGGGQETQYF. CDR3 DNA: TGCAGCGCTGGCGGAGGGCAAGAGACCCAGTACTTC.